The sequence of this TCR beta chain was determined in a study of early stage breast cancer tumors. General study findings and limits: Comparing each tissue with blood distinguished tumor from normal in most of the 16 patients.

The assay was immunoSEQ multiplex PCR, and TCRdb's table has in-frame clones only and misses some. Here the sample spans roughly 10,000 clones, 70% to 75% being singletons. V was trimmed by 0 bases and J by 2 bases, leaving 7 bases between them. This CDR3 is 14 amino acids long. Germline lookup yields CDR1 MNHEY and CDR2 SVGAGI. Remarks on this clone: No antigen is known for it.

Normal breast often needed 100-300 mg of tissue for enough DNA. The sample comprised normal breast tissue next to the tumor. This TCR was recovered from a person aged 60 to 70 with breast cancer. V is TRBV6-5 and J is TRBJ2-5, with unresolved D. The DNA of the CDR3 is TGTGCCAGCAGTTACTCGAACAATCAAGAGACCCAGTACTTC. Its protein product is CASSYSNNQETQYF.